Listed below are T cell receptor beta chains from one sample, sequenced in a study of cytomegalovirus exposure and HLA in healthy donors. Clones were sequenced by immunoSEQ multiplex PCR, and TCRdb holds only the in-frame ones, with some missing. The data show 45,000 to 60,000 clones, and the top ten clones hold approximately 7%. The sequencing sample was made of PBMCs. Receptors were obtained from a woman between 40 and 55 years old in good health and CMV-seronegative. Each CDR3 is given without its conserved first and last residue. A D gene is named only where the DNA matches it firmly.

j_call	v_call	d_call	cdr3_aa
TRBJ1-2	TRBV6-5	NA	ASSALGGHSDGYT
TRBJ2-5	TRBV6-5	NA	ASSPGTLETQY
TRBJ2-5	TRBV2	TRBD2	ASSEPLAGVPTQY
TRBJ1-1	TRBV5-6	TRBD1	ASSLARGDTEAF
TRBJ1-2	TRBV6-5	TRBD1	ASSWGTGEGGYT
TRBJ2-7	TRBV28	TRBD1	ASSFEGQGVDEQY
TRBJ2-2	TRBV6-6	TRBD1	ASTPGQKNTGELF
TRBJ1-1	TRBV30	NA	AWRGSVSEAF
TRBJ2-5	TRBV6-4	NA	ASSTGTGETQY
TRBJ1-1	TRBV7-3	NA	ASSSQQGLGNTEAF
TRBJ2-1	TRBV7-6	NA	ASSPRQGRGEQF
TRBJ1-1	TRBV10-3	NA	AVGENTEAF
TRBJ2-3	TRBV27	TRBD2	ASRPPGLATSPTDTQY
TRBJ2-5	TRBV28	TRBD1	ASRVGGVGQETQY
TRBJ2-1	TRBV4-1	NA	ASSQDQSREQF
TRBJ2-7	TRBV6-5	NA	ASSRGGNEQY
TRBJ1-6	TRBV11-2	TRBD1	ASSSAGTGHSPLH
TRBJ2-7	TRBV6-5	TRBD1	ASSYSQGAYEQY
TRBJ1-2	TRBV5-6	TRBD1	ASRTGATAGGYT
TRBJ1-2	TRBV6-5	TRBD1	ASRPGGDSGYT
TRBJ1-1	TRBV5-1	NA	ASSYEVSTEAF
TRBJ1-1	TRBV25-1	TRBD1	ASIAGTGGRYTEAF
NA	TRBV28	TRBD2	ASSLWVLAGGPGEQY
TRBJ1-4	TRBV14	NA	ASSQDRLGRANEKLF
NA	TRBV18	NA	ASSPPLRPGGSLVYEQY
TRBJ1-1	TRBV19	NA	ASSIAEATSKAF
TRBJ2-5	TRBV5-1	NA	ASSPGLTQETQY
TRBJ2-7	TRBV4-1	NA	ASSQDGRGESYEQY
TRBJ2-7	TRBV7-2	TRBD2	ASSPQRGIEQY
TRBJ1-2	TRBV18	NA	ASSPPSVTATGYT
TRBJ1-1	TRBV14	NA	ASSQVAGGNTEAF